This T cell receptor beta chain originates from a study of T cell repertoires in ileal Crohn's disease. This CDR3 spans 13 amino acids. Germline V gene data show CDR1 as MDHEN and CDR2 as SYDVKM. Trimming cost V 11 bases and J 4 bases, with 17 bases left between them. Method: immunoSEQ multiplex PCR; TCRdb's copy keeps in-frame clones and lacks some. This table has about 15,000 clones, roughly 70% appearing once. This sequence was found in an adult with Crohn's disease. Sequencing was performed on ileal tissue. This chain connects TRBV28 to TRBJ1-2, with D perhaps TRBD1 (6 bases). CDR3 nucleotide sequence: TGTGCCTGCACGGGGGGCTCAGGCTATGGCTACACCTTC. Protein product: CACTGGSGYGYTF.